This entry describes one T cell receptor (beta chain). The data are from a study of blood T cell repertoires in COVID-19. Study as a whole: Both acute and convalescent COVID-19 samples were obtained from the United States, Italy and Spain. Nucleic acid was either cDNA or gDNA, and it came from T cells, B-cell-depleted T cells, or PBMCs.

Germline loops: CDR1 MNHEY, CDR2 SMNVEV (reference sequence). CDR3 length equals 14 residues. V lost 8 bases and J 8 bases, leaving 21 bases between the germline ends. As handled by the study authors: Amplification of reference gene primers was used by the study to estimate nucleated cell counts. This table comes from immunoSEQ multiplex PCR, and its TCRdb copy is limited to in-frame clones, with some not included. D and trimming were read from the DNA, whereas the V and J calls and clone size are those reported in that table. The top ten hold about 0.7% of the sample, which has about 260,000 clones, around 90% seen once.

The chain links TRBV27 to TRBJ1-2; perhaps TRBD1 as D (6 bases). The sequence derives from a human donor in a cohort sampled during active COVID-19. The sample taken for sequencing was peripheral blood. The CDR3 nucleotides are TGTGCCAGCTCAAGAGCAGGGGCCCAGGGGGGCTACACCTTC. The encoded protein is CASSRAGAQGGYTF.